This T cell receptor (beta chain) was sequenced in a study of PD-1 blockade in classical Hodgkin lymphoma. The study's findings and limits: A significant rise in TCR diversity by C4D1 was seen for CD4+ but not CD8+ cells.

Each patient relapsed following autologous stem cell transplantation, and prior brentuximab vedotin exposure differed. Note on this clone: Its antigen remains unknown.

This CDR3 is built from 16 residues. Trimming removed 5 bases at V and 0 bases at J, with 13 bases between. Looked up from germline, CDR1 is MDHEN and CDR2 is SYDVKM. Some clones are missing from TCRdb's copy, which holds only in-frame ones; the method was immunoSEQ multiplex PCR. The data hold more than 35,000 clones, with roughly 88% observed a single time. This TCR came from a human donor with classical Hodgkin lymphoma. Sequences were derived from peripheral blood mononuclear cells (PBMCs), sampled before the second cycle of nivolumab. This chain connects TRBV28 to TRBJ1-4; no clear D. This CDR3 reads CASSPGWRATNEKLFF. The CDR3 nucleotides read TGTGCCAGCAGTCCCGGTTGGCGTGCAACTAATGAAAAACTGTTTTTT. Based on the CDR3 plus reference TRBV28 and TRBJ1-4, the full variable domain is DVKVTQSSRYLVKRTGEKVFLECVQDMDHENMFWYRQDPGLGLRLIYFSYDVKMKEKGDIPEGYSVSREKKERFSLILESASTNQTSMYLCASSPGWRATNEKLFFGSGTQLSVL.